Presented here are 21 T cell receptor beta chains from one specimen sequenced in a study of T cell responses to AZD1222 COVID-19 vaccine. Sequencing used immunoSEQ multiplex PCR; TCRdb keeps in-frame clones, though not all of them. The data hold under 45,000 clones, with about 89% observed a single time. Sequencing used peripheral blood, obtained on day 0 of AZD1222 vaccination. The receptors derive from an adult in good health.

The V gene is TRBV7-6, the J gene TRBJ2-3; 7 bases are shared with TRBD2. The CDR3 is 15 amino acids. The germline V gene has CDR1 SGHVS and CDR2 FNYEAQ. Trimming cost V 0 bases and J 4 bases; bases outside gene matches: 4. CDR3 protein: CASSLASGMADTQYF. Here the CDR3 DNA reads TGTGCCAGCAGCTTAGCGAGCGGGATGGCAGATACGCAGTATTTT.

Written as DNA, the CDR3 is TGCGCCAGCAGCCAAGATCGAGGCCAGGGGGCCGATGAGCAGTTCTTC. Protein: CASSQDRGQGADEQFF. The V and J genes are TRBV4-3 and TRBJ2-1; 8 bases fit TRBD1. Unmatched junction bases numbered 9, after V lost 0 bases and J lost 8 bases. The germline CDR1 and CDR2 sequences are LGHNA and YSLEER. The CDR3 loop spans 16 amino acids.

J is TRBJ2-7 and V is TRBV5-8, with D possibly TRBD2 on 5 matching bases. Trimming left V 1 base short and J 0 bases short, with 8 bases between. Germline loops: CDR1 SGHTS, CDR2 YDEGEE. There are 14 residues in the CDR3. The CDR3 reads CASSLRGLSYEQYF. For the CDR3, the DNA is TGTGCCAGCAGCTTGCGAGGGCTCTCCTACGAGCAGTACTTC.

This rearrangement joins TRBV28 to TRBJ2-3; D uncertain. The V end lost 5 bases, the J end lost 6 bases, and 21 bases lay between the germline ends. The CDR3 loop spans 16 amino acids. The V gene's germline CDR1 is MDHEN and CDR2 SYDVKM. CDR3 DNA: TGTGCCAGCAGTCATCCGCCGGGCTTCACAGCGGATACGCAGTATTTT. It specifies CASSHPPGFTADTQYF.

The J gene is TRBJ1-6, the V gene TRBV3-1 (or the pseudogene TRBV3-2), with TRBD1 as a possible D gene (6 bases). V lost 4 bases to trimming and J lost 8 bases, with 12 bases between them. This CDR3 comprises 14 residues. Germline V gives CDR1 LGHDT, CDR2 YNNKEL (reference sequence). CDR3 DNA: TGTGCCAGCAGCCGGCGGACAGCTGATTCACCCCTCCACTTT. Its translation: CASSRRTADSPLHF.

The rearrangement joins TRBV6-5 to TRBJ1-6; D not certain. CDR3 length: 14 amino acids. Germline loops: CDR1 MNHEY, CDR2 SVGAGI. Trimming removed 0 bases at V and 10 bases at J, with 10 bases between. The CDR3 loop reads CASSYSNTESPLHF. CDR3 sequence (DNA): TGTGCCAGCAGTTACTCGAATACGGAGTCACCCCTCCACTTT.

Only one count was recorded for this clone. V is TRBV28 and J is TRBJ1-6, with 8 positions matching TRBD1. Trimming at V came to 4 bases and at J to 4 bases, leaving 6 bases not matched to a gene. This CDR3 comprises 16 residues. Germline V gene data show CDR1 as MDHEN and CDR2 as SYDVKM. CDR3 in amino acids: CASSSATGVYNSPLHF. The CDR3 coding sequence is TGTGCCAGCAGTTCCGCGACAGGGGTATATAATTCACCCCTCCACTTT.

The rearrangement links TRBV6-5 to TRBJ1-1; D is unclear. The germline V gene encodes CDR1 MNHEY and CDR2 SVGAGI. This CDR3 has 11 residues. Between the trimmed V and J ends, which lost 8 bases and 0 bases, there was a span of 4 bases. The CDR3 spells CASHMNTEAFF. The CDR3 region has the DNA TGTGCCAGCCACATGAACACTGAAGCTTTCTTT.

The chain recombines TRBV7-6 with TRBJ2-5, with 14 bases aligning to TRBD2. Trimming removed 0 bases from V and 4 bases from J; junction bases left unmatched: 4. Germline CDR1 and CDR2: SGHVS and FNYEAQ. The CDR3 spans 17 residues. CDR3: CASSLAGTSGGLETQYF. CDR3 DNA: TGTGCCAGCAGCTTAGCCGGGACTAGCGGGGGTCTAGAGACCCAGTACTTC.

The chain couples TRBV6-2 or TRBV6-3 to TRBJ1-1; D gene ambiguous. The CDR3 runs 15 residues. Trimming took 1 base from V and 0 from J, leaving 9 bases between them. Germline V gene sequence: CDR1 MNHEY, CDR2 SVGEGT. The CDR3 bases are TGTGCCAGCAGTTACTATACAGCAATGAACACTGAAGCTTTCTTT. It is translated as CASSYYTAMNTEAFF.

The chain joins TRBV5-4 to TRBJ1-2; D call uncertain. The CDR3 is made up of 17 amino acids. Trimming stripped 3 bases from V and 2 bases from J, with 20 bases between. Germline-derived CDR1 and CDR2 are SGHNT and YYREEE (reference sequence). The CDR3 reads CASSSEIRVLKNYGYTF. The DNA of the CDR3 is TGTGCCAGCAGCTCAGAAATTAGGGTCCTGAAGAACTATGGCTACACCTTC. Filled out from reference TRBV5-4 and TRBJ1-2, the complete variable domain reads ETGVTQSPTHLIKTRGQQVTLRCSSQSGHNTVSWYQQALGQGPQFIFQYYREEENGRGNFPPRFSGLQFPNYSSELNVNALELDDSALYLCASSSEIRVLKNYGYTFGSGTRLTVV.

The chain combines TRBV19 with TRBJ1-5; 9 nucleotides agree with TRBD1. The CDR3 contains 14 residues. The germline gives CDR1 LNHDA, CDR2 SQIVND (reference sequence). Trimming cost V 5 bases and J 4 bases; bases outside gene matches: 3. CDR3 nucleotides: TGTGCCAGTAGTCGGGGACAGGGAAATCAGCCCCAGCATTTT. Its protein product is CASSRGQGNQPQHF.

V usage is TRBV6-6 and J usage is TRBJ1-4; a weak D match, TRBD1 (5 bases). Germline V gene data show CDR1 as MNHNY and CDR2 as SVGAGI (reference sequence). The CDR3 loop spans 14 amino acids. Trimming took off 3 bases at V and 6 bases at J, with 11 bases between the two ends. The CDR3 loop is CASSYVGRDEKLFF. DNA for the CDR3: TGTGCCAGCAGTTATGTGGGACGGGATGAAAAACTGTTTTTT.

The chain couples TRBV11-2 to TRBJ1-6; D is perhaps TRBD1 (6 bases). The CDR3 contains 16 residues. Deletions cut 1 base from V and 3 bases from J, with 10 bases between. Germline V gene sequence: CDR1 SGHAT, CDR2 FQNNGV. The CDR3 protein is CASSLAAGVYNSPLHF. The CDR3, as DNA: TGTGCCAGCAGCTTAGCGGCAGGGGTCTATAATTCACCCCTCCACTTT.

The chain joins TRBV19 to TRBJ2-4, with 12 bases identical to TRBD2. This CDR3 is 15 amino acids long. V lost 10 bases, J lost 7 bases, and 11 bases stayed unmatched. From germline, CDR1 is LNHDA and CDR2 SQIVND (reference sequence). The DNA of the CDR3 is TGTGCCACCTCTAGCGGGGGGGCCGGGGAGAACATTCAGTACTTC. Encoded protein: CATSSGGAGENIQYF. Using reference TRBV19 and TRBJ2-4 for the parts outside the CDR3, the full variable domain is DGGITQSPKYLFRKEGQNVTLSCEQNLNHDAMYWYRQDPGQGLRLIYYSQIVNDFQKGDIAEGYSVSREKKESFPLTVTSAQKNPTAFYLCATSSGGAGENIQYFGAGTRLSVL.

The V and J genes are TRBV7-9 and TRBJ2-3, with D perhaps being TRBD1 or TRBD2 (5 bases each). The length of the CDR3 is 13 residues. Germline V gene data show CDR1 as SEHNR and CDR2 as FQNEAQ (reference sequence). V lost 6 bases and J lost 2, with 9 bases in between. The CDR3 bases are TGTGCCAGCAGAAAGGGGACCACAGATACGCAGTATTTT. This sequence encodes CASRKGTTDTQYF. Filled out from reference TRBV7-9 and TRBJ2-3, the complete variable domain reads DTGVSQNPRHKITKRGQNVTFRCDPISEHNRLYWYRQTLGQGPEFLTYFQNEAQLEKSRLLSDRFSAERPKGSFSTLEIQRTEQGDSAMYLCASRKGTTDTQYFGPGTRLTVL.

The chain links TRBV6-5 to TRBJ2-7; D may be TRBD1 (6 bases). The CDR3 length is 14 residues. Germline CDR1 reads MNHEY; CDR2 reads SVGAGI. V gave up 6 bases and J gave up 6 bases, with 18 bases separating them. In nucleotides, the CDR3 is TGTGCCAGCAGCCTCACGGACAGAACAGGCGAGCAGTACTTC. The encoded protein is CASSLTDRTGEQYF.

The rearrangement uses TRBV7-9 and TRBJ1-2; 7 bases agree with TRBD1. Germline lookup yields CDR1 SEHNR and CDR2 FQNEAQ (reference sequence). The CDR3 has 13 amino acids. The ends lost 3 bases at V and 4 bases at J; junction bases unmatched: 2. As DNA, the CDR3 is TGTGCCAGCAGCTTGGGACAGTCCTATGGCTACACCTTC. This sequence encodes CASSLGQSYGYTF.

This sequence joins TRBV28 and TRBJ2-7; D is unclear. The CDR3 loop spans 12 amino acids. The germline V gene has CDR1 MDHEN and CDR2 SYDVKM. V lost 10 bases to trimming and J lost 4 bases, with 14 bases between them. The chain's CDR3 is CATGITSYEQYF. DNA of the CDR3: TGTGCCACCGGAATCACGTCGTACGAGCAGTACTTC.

With respect to this clone: Germline and junction disagree at one end, which may indicate a read error. The chain employs TRBV13 and TRBJ2-1; possible D gene TRBD1, 6 bases. CDR3 length: 14 amino acids. Germline CDR1 is PRHDT and CDR2 is FYEKMQ (reference sequence). The CDR3 loop reads CASSVGGPNNEQFF. CDR3 DNA: TGTGCCAGCAGCGTAGGGGGACCGAACAATGAGCAGTTCTTC.

This chain joins TRBV7-9 and TRBJ2-7; D remains unclear. The V end was cut by 3 bases, the J end by 1 base, with 4 bases between. The V gene's germline CDR1 is SEHNR and CDR2 FQNEAQ (reference sequence). This CDR3 spans 12 amino acids. The CDR3 sequence is CASSFSSYEQYF. The CDR3 region has the DNA TGTGCCAGCAGCTTCTCATCCTACGAGCAGTACTTC. The full variable domain, in which reference TRBV7-9 and TRBJ2-7 provide the parts outside the CDR3, is DTGVSQNPRHKITKRGQNVTFRCDPISEHNRLYWYRQTLGQGPEFLTYFQNEAQLEKSRLLSDRFSAERPKGSFSTLEIQRTEQGDSAMYLCASSFSSYEQYFGPGTRLTVT.